This TCR beta chain was sequenced in a study of blood T cell repertoires in COVID-19. Study background: The cDNA or gDNA used as material had been derived from T cells, B-cell-depleted T cells, or PBMCs.

This clone was counted a few times. The CDR3 has 13 residues. Germline values: CDR1 SGHNT, CDR2 YYREEE (reference sequence). The V end lost 2 bases, the J end lost 1 base, and 4 bases lay between the germline ends. Recovery among Cohort 3 donors was established by two negative PCRs, clearance, or symptom resolution. Profiled with immunoSEQ multiplex PCR; TCRdb holds only in-frame clones, not every one. The table includes 310,000 or so clones, roughly 87% detected once. The chain joins TRBV5-4 to TRBJ1-5; the D is unclear. Material: PBMCs or T cells enriched from blood (not recorded which). This receptor was obtained from a woman under 30 who had recovered from COVID-19. The CDR3 region is CASSFESNQPQHF. The CDR3 DNA reads as TGTGCCAGCAGCTTCGAGAGCAATCAGCCCCAGCATTTT.